Listed below are T cell receptor beta chains from one sample, sequenced in a study of Ad26.COV2.S vaccination and SARS-CoV-2 variants. The data were produced by immunoSEQ multiplex PCR, yet TCRdb's version contains in-frame clones alone and is incomplete. The sample yields more than 400,000 clones, less than 95% seen once. The sequencing here drew on peripheral blood, taken in a trial of Ad26.COV2.S vaccine versus placebo. These receptors all come from a person aged 18-65 years who received the Ad26.COV2.S COVID-19 vaccine or a placebo. Both conserved end residues are part of each CDR3. D genes are given only for firm matches. The size of a clone is reported for some rows only, either as once, few or many, or as a class for expanded clones.

d_call	clone_size	v_call	j_call	cdr3_aa	cdr3_nt
-	-	TRBV7-2	TRBJ2-7	CASRQGNAAYYEQYF	TGTGCCAGCAGACAGGGAAACGCGGCCTACTACGAGCAGTACTTC
TRBD2	-	TRBV9	TRBJ2-7	CASSVLASSYEQYF	TGTGCCAGCAGTGTACTAGCGTCCTCCTACGAGCAGTACTTC
-	once	TRBV6-5	TRBJ2-1	CASRDLNNEQFF	TGTGCCAGCCGGGACCTGAACAATGAGCAGTTCTTC
TRBD1	-	TRBV5-1	TRBJ1-2	CASSRTGGSYGYTF	TGCGCCAGCAGTCGAACAGGGGGGTCCTATGGCTACACCTTC
TRBD2	-	TRBV28	TRBJ2-3	CASSPRLAGLGTDTQYF	TGTGCCAGCAGTCCCAGACTAGCGGGACTGGGCACAGATACGCAGTATTTT
TRBD2	-	TRBV7-9	TRBJ2-1	CASRDAASGRNGYNEQFF	TGTGCCAGCAGAGATGCGGCTAGCGGGAGGAATGGCTACAATGAGCAGTTCTTC
-	-	TRBV11-3	TRBJ2-2	CASSPLKTGELFF	TGTGCCAGCAGCCCATTAAAAACCGGGGAGCTGTTTTTT
-	-	TRBV4-3	TRBJ2-2	CASSQVGSVGELFF	TGCGCCAGCAGCCAAGTGGGGAGCGTGGGGGAGCTGTTTTTT
TRBD1	-	TRBV12-3/TRBV12-4	TRBJ1-1	CASSQTGGTEAFF	TGTGCCAGCAGTCAAACAGGGGGAACTGAAGCTTTCTTT
TRBD2	many	TRBV15	TRBJ2-7	CATSSDLAAGPREQYF	TGTGCCACCAGCAGCGACCTAGCGGCGGGACCCCGCGAGCAGTACTTC
-	-	TRBV7-2	TRBJ2-7	CASSLSRGPSYEQYF	TGTGCCAGCAGCTTGAGCAGGGGCCCCTCCTACGAGCAGTACTTC
-	-	TRBV9	TRBJ1-5	CASSGHGQLNQPQHF	TGTGCCAGCAGCGGACACGGACAGCTTAATCAGCCCCAGCATTTT
-	-	TRBV13	TRBJ1-4	CASSVRNTNEKLFF	TGTGCCAGCAGCGTGCGGAATACTAATGAAAAACTGTTTTTT
TRBD1	-	TRBV28	TRBJ2-7	CASSLLGQEQYF	TGTGCCAGCAGTTTATTGGGACAGGAACAGTACTTC
TRBD1	-	TRBV6-5	TRBJ1-1	CASSYGDRLNTEAFF	TGTGCCAGCAGTTACGGGGACAGACTGAACACTGAAGCTTTCTTT